Following are 26 T cell receptor beta chains from one sample sequenced in a study of metastatic and nonmetastatic thyroid tumors. Thyroid surgery was preceded by no treatment in any patient. TCRdb reanalyzed the PCR reads with MiXCR. The sample consists of about 16,000 clones, around 23% of them appearing once. The sequenced sample was adjacent normal tissue. The origin of the receptors is a female donor with papillary thyroid cancer or a benign thyroid nodule (not recorded which). Some clones in this sample may be carry-over from other donors' samples.

A few counts support this clone. This chain links TRBV30 with TRBJ1-2; D not resolved. Trimming pared 2 bases from V and 7 bases from J, leaving 14 bases between. The CDR3 totals 13 residues. Germline loops: CDR1 GTSNPN, CDR2 SVGIG (reference sequence). CDR3 amino acids: CAWSRGMKFGYTF. The CDR3 bases are TGTGCCTGGAGTAGAGGGATGAAATTTGGCTACACCTTC.

This clone was detected ten times or more. This chain joins TRBV6-6 and TRBJ2-7; 10 bases match TRBD1. Germline CDR1 MNHNY, CDR2 SVGAGI (reference sequence). J was trimmed by 3 bases and V by 2 bases; bases with no gene match: 7. The CDR3 loop spans 16 amino acids. CDR3 nucleotides: TGTGCCAGCAGTTACCGGGGGGGGACAGGGGACTACGAGCAGTACTTC. Translated: CASSYRGGTGDYEQYF.

In its sample, this clone was seen a few times. V is TRBV2 and J is TRBJ2-7; 11 bases are shared with TRBD1. The length of the CDR3 is 15 residues. Germline-derived CDR1 and CDR2 are SNHLY and FYNNEI. V gave up 3 bases and J gave up 3 bases; unmatched junction bases: 4. The CDR3 DNA follows: TGTGCCAGCAGTGAGCGTGGGACAGGGGGCTACGAGCAGTACTTC. Translating it yields CASSERGTGGYEQYF.

In its sample, this clone was seen once. V and J are TRBV5-1 and TRBJ2-7; 12 positions match TRBD1. With V trimmed by 1 base and J by 6 bases, 5 bases remained unmatched. CDR3 length: 15 residues. Germline lookup yields CDR1 SGHRS and CDR2 YFSETQ. The CDR3 spells CASSLTGTGGGEQYF. Here the CDR3 DNA reads TGCGCCAGCAGCTTGACAGGGACAGGGGGCGGCGAGCAGTACTTC. The full variable domain, completed using reference TRBV5-1 and TRBJ2-7, is KAGVTQTPRYLIKTRGQQVTLSCSPISGHRSVSWYQQTPGQGLQFLFEYFSETQRNKGNFPGRFSGRQFSNSRSEMNVSTLELGDSALYLCASSLTGTGGGEQYFGPGTRLTVT.

The V call is TRBV7-6, the J call TRBJ2-7; D ambiguous. Trimming stripped 1 base from V and 3 bases from J, with 13 bases between. In germline, CDR1 is SGHVS, CDR2 FNYEAQ. The CDR3 has 15 amino acids. CDR3 DNA: TGTGCCAGCAGCTTAGTTTCGGGTCAGTACTACGAGCAGTACTTC. It codes for CASSLVSGQYYEQYF.

As to this clone: Compared with germline, one end of the junction differs, possibly owing to a read error. The chain carries TRBV20-1 and TRBJ2-3; D might be TRBD2 (6 bases). Germline V gene data show CDR1 as DFQATT and CDR2 as SNEGSKA (reference sequence). CDR3 length: 14 residues. CDR3 in amino acids: CSALAESNTDTQYF. The CDR3 DNA follows: TGTAGTGCTTTAGCGGAGAGCAACACAGATACGCAGTATTTT.

This clone was recorded a few times. This chain connects TRBV2 to TRBJ2-1, with 12 bases lining up with TRBD2. The germline gives CDR1 SNHLY, CDR2 FYNNEI. The CDR3 sequence is 15 residues long. The J segment lost 9 bases and the V segment lost 2 bases, leaving 5 bases of the junction unmatched. The CDR3 spells CASSELAGGFREQFF. DNA for the CDR3: TGTGCCAGCAGTGAACTAGCGGGAGGGTTTCGTGAGCAGTTCTTC. The variable domain in full, with the rest retrieved from reference TRBV2 and TRBJ2-1, is EPEVTQTPSHQVTQMGQEVILRCVPISNHLYFYWYRQILGQKVEFLVSFYNNEISEKSEIFDDQFSVERPDGSNFTLKIRSTKLEDSAMYFCASSELAGGFREQFFGPGTRLTVL.

This clone was recorded a few times. V and J are TRBV19 and TRBJ1-2; D gene unclear. V shed 2 bases and J shed 4 bases, with 14 bases lying between them. CDR1 is LNHDA and CDR2 is SQIVND in the germline V gene (reference sequence). The CDR3 loop spans 15 amino acids. The CDR3 sequence: CASSINPQEPYGYTF. The CDR3 coding sequence is TGTGCCAGTAGTATAAACCCTCAGGAGCCCTATGGCTACACCTTC.

This chain joins TRBV24-1 and TRBJ1-4; 11 nucleotides match TRBD1. The CDR3 runs to 16 residues. The J segment lost 6 bases and the V segment lost 4 bases, leaving 6 bases of the junction unmatched. Germline CDR1 and CDR2: KGHDR and SFDVKD. The CDR3 reads CATSDSRTGGYEKLFF. The DNA for the CDR3 is TGTGCCACCAGTGACTCTAGGACAGGGGGCTATGAAAAACTGTTTTTT.

Only one count was recorded for this clone. This chain uses TRBV7-3 with TRBJ2-2; D is perhaps TRBD1 or TRBD2 (5 bases each). The V gene's germline CDR1 is SGHTA and CDR2 FQGTGA. The CDR3 consists of 19 residues. V lost 0 bases and J 4 bases, leaving 21 bases between the germline ends. For the CDR3, the DNA is TGTGCCAGCAGCTTAACGATCCCTCTGGGAGTGGGGCCCACCGGGGAGCTGTTTTTT. As protein: CASSLTIPLGVGPTGELFF.

The CDR3 sequence is CASTTREGRYEQFF. In nucleotides, the CDR3 is TGTGCCAGCACGACGCGGGAGGGCCGGTATGAGCAGTTCTTC. The chain recombines TRBV12-3 or TRBV12-4 with TRBJ2-1; 9 bases are shared with TRBD2. Unmatched junction bases numbered 9, after V lost 7 bases and J lost 8 bases. The CDR3 runs to 14 residues.

The table lists this clone with a few counts. The V and J genes are TRBV28 and TRBJ1-2; 12 bases fit TRBD1. The length of the CDR3 is 15 residues. Losses at the gene ends were 6 bases for V and 5 bases for J; bases not matched to a gene: 7. CDR1 is MDHEN, CDR2 SYDVKM, per germline. The CDR3: CASSQGQGARYGYTF. CDR3 nucleotides: TGTGCCAGCAGCCAGGGACAGGGGGCTCGTTATGGCTACACCTTC.

The CDR3 loop is CASSPSYRQSEAFF. The CDR3 DNA sequence: TGTGCCAGCTCACCATCGTACAGACAAAGTGAAGCTTTCTTT. The chain links TRBV18 to TRBJ1-1; D unclear. CDR3 length: 14 amino acids. Germline CDR1 is KGHSH and CDR2 is LQKENI. Between the trimmed V and J ends, which lost 2 bases and 7 bases, there was a span of 14 bases. The full variable domain, rest sourced from reference TRBV18 and TRBJ1-1, is NAGVMQNPRHLVRRRGQEARLRCSPMKGHSHVYWYRQLPEEGLKFMVYLQKENIIDESGMPKERFSAEFPKEGPSILRIQQVVRGDSAAYFCASSPSYRQSEAFFGQGTRLTVV.

The chain is built from TRBV24-1 and TRBJ2-1; possible D gene TRBD2, 5 bases. The V and J ends lost 12 bases and 7 bases respectively, with 21 bases between them. This CDR3 contains 14 residues. Per germline, CDR1 KGHDR and CDR2 SFDVKD. CDR3 sequence: CALSCARDMNEQFF. The DNA of the CDR3 is TGTGCCTTATCTTGCGCGAGGGATATGAATGAGCAGTTCTTC.

The genes are TRBV6-4 and TRBJ2-3; 7 bases fit TRBD2. There are 13 residues in the CDR3. V was pared by 3 bases and J by 5 bases, with 2 bases of the junction left unmatched. In germline, CDR1 is MRHNA, CDR2 SNTAGT. CDR3 sequence reads: CASSEREQDTQYF. CDR3 coding DNA: TGTGCCAGCAGTGAGCGGGAGCAAGATACGCAGTATTTT.

This clone was counted ten times or more. A much larger clone differs by one base, so this may be a read error. Because it lacks the conserved phenylalanine or tryptophan at the end, this CDR3 is likely a read error. The chain has TRBV5-1 and TRBJ2-1; D call uncertain. Germline assignment: CDR1 SGHRS and CDR2 YFSETQ. Between the trimmed V and J ends, which lost 0 bases and 1 base, there was a span of 5 bases. The CDR3 is 14 residues long. CDR3 in amino acids: CASSLANSYNEQFV. In DNA form, the CDR3 reads TGCGCCAGCAGCTTGGCCAATTCCTACAATGAGCAGTTCGTC.

The J gene is TRBJ1-1, the V gene TRBV12-3 or TRBV12-4, with 8 bases lining up with TRBD1. The CDR3 covers 16 residues. The V segment lost 2 bases and the J segment 2 bases; nucleotides outside the gene matches: 7. The CDR3 coding sequence is TGTGCCAGCAGTTTAATGTTCAGGGGGCTTAACACTGAAGCTTTCTTT. Translating it yields CASSLMFRGLNTEAFF.

This clone was picked up a small number of times. The J gene is TRBJ2-3, the V gene TRBV19; D ambiguous. Germline assignment: CDR1 LNHDA and CDR2 SQIVND (reference sequence). The CDR3 length is 15 residues. Deletions cut 2 bases from V and 2 bases from J, with 11 bases between. The CDR3 loop reads CASSIRLGVTDTQYF. As DNA, the CDR3 is TGTGCCAGTAGTATACGGCTAGGAGTCACAGATACGCAGTATTTT.

Turning to this clone: The germline gene is not matched at one end of the junction; a read error may be the cause. The J gene is TRBJ1-3, the V gene TRBV19, with 8 nucleotides matching TRBD1. The germline V gene has CDR1 LNHDA and CDR2 SQIVND (reference sequence). CDR3 length equals 15 residues. The CDR3, as DNA: TGTGTCAGTACCAAAGACAGGGGAAATGGAAACACCATATATTTT. Residues: CVSTKDRGNGNTIYF.

This chain links TRBV20-1 with TRBJ2-7, with D possibly TRBD1 on 6 matching bases. The CDR3 runs to 16 residues. The ends were cut back, 0 bases at V and 6 bases at J, with 21 bases in the middle. Germline-derived CDR1 and CDR2 are DFQATT and SNEGSKA (reference sequence). The CDR3 DNA reads as TGCAGTGCTAGAGATCCCGGTACAGGGAGATTATCCGAGCAGTACGTC. Its translation is CSARDPGTGRLSEQYV.

The rearrangement joins TRBV11-1 to TRBJ2-7, with 9 bases that match TRBD1. The CDR3 totals 16 residues. The trim removed 5 bases at V and 5 bases at J, leaving 13 bases unmatched. Looked up from germline, CDR1 is SGHAT and CDR2 is FQDESV (reference sequence). The DNA for the CDR3 is TGTGCCAGCAGCCCAATACCGGGACAGGGTCCCCACGAGCAGTACTTC. Its translation is CASSPIPGQGPHEQYF.

This clone is labeled large. The chain employs TRBV9 and TRBJ1-6; the D is unclear. From germline, CDR1 is SGDLS and CDR2 YYNGEE. V gave up 2 bases and J gave up 0 bases, with 6 bases separating them. This CDR3 region has 15 residues. The DNA for the CDR3 is TGTGCCAGCAGCGTTGAGAGCTCCTATAATTCACCCCTCCACTTT. It specifies CASSVESSYNSPLHF.

This clone was found a few times. The rearrangement uses TRBV28 and TRBJ1-5; no definite D call. V was shortened by 7 bases and J by 0 bases, with 10 bases between the two germline ends. CDR1 is MDHEN and CDR2 is SYDVKM in the germline V gene. This CDR3 spans 14 amino acids. The CDR3 protein is CASTPDYSNQPQHF. The CDR3 DNA follows: TGTGCCAGCACCCCGGACTATAGCAATCAGCCCCAGCATTTT.

Many counts were recorded for this clone. This chain joins TRBV6-1 and TRBJ1-1; 8 bases map to TRBD1. The trim removed 6 bases at V and 2 bases at J, leaving 8 bases unmatched. Germline assignment: CDR1 MNHNS and CDR2 SASEGT. The CDR3 totals 15 residues. The CDR3 bases are TGTGCCAGCAGGTACAGACAGGGGACTAACACTGAAGCTTTCTTT. Translating it yields CASRYRQGTNTEAFF.

This clone occurred many times. V usage is TRBV6-1 and J usage is TRBJ2-2; the D is unclear. Germline CDR1 is MNHNS and CDR2 is SASEGT. The germline V and J ends were trimmed by 4 bases and 4 bases, with 4 bases remaining between them. The CDR3 has 12 residues. CDR3 in DNA: TGTGCCAGCAGTGCGTCCACCGGGGAGCTGTTTTTT. It translates to CASSASTGELFF.

This clone has more than one count but fewer than ten. The chain links TRBV6-1 to TRBJ2-7, with 7 bases identical to TRBD1. Germline trimming cut 5 bases from V and 2 bases from J; bases unmatched to any gene: 6. The CDR3 covers 14 residues. The germline V gene has CDR1 MNHNS and CDR2 SASEGT. The CDR3 reads CASSSRDSAYEQYF. DNA for the CDR3: TGTGCCAGCAGTAGCCGGGACAGTGCCTACGAGCAGTACTTC.